This entry lists 9 T cell receptor beta chains sequenced from one sample in a study of response to subunit inactivated influenza vaccine. TCRdb re-analysed the RT-PCR reads in MiXCR, keeping a single row per CDR3 protein. The profile shows hundreds of thousands of distinct CDR3 sequences, under 20% of them singletons. The sample in question was PBMCs from blood, obtained around 5 days after vaccination. The source is a middle-aged man who received an inactivated influenza vaccine.

This clonotype has only a few counts. V and J are TRBV18 and TRBJ2-3, with TRBD2 identical over 8 bases. Germline V gene data show CDR1 as KGHSH and CDR2 as LQKENI. This CDR3 has 16 amino acids. V was clipped by 0 bases and J by 5 bases; unmatched bases: 7. The DNA of the CDR3 is TGTGCCAGCTCACCACCTAACGGGAGGGCCAGAGATACGCAGTATTTT. Protein sequence: CASSPPNGRARDTQYF.

Only a few counts were recorded for this clonotype. V gene TRBV12-3 or TRBV12-4 combines with J gene TRBJ1-2; TRBD1 is a possible D gene (5 bases). V was cut by 6 bases and J by 6 bases, with 20 bases left in between. This CDR3 spans 15 amino acids. In DNA, the CDR3 is TGTGCCAGCAGCAACACCCTCCGGGGGGTGCATGGCTACACCTTC. This translates into CASSNTLRGVHGYTF.

This clonotype occurred a few times. J is TRBJ2-2 and V is TRBV28, with D unresolved. From germline, CDR1 is MDHEN and CDR2 SYDVKM. The CDR3 consists of 13 residues. V shed 5 bases and J shed 4 bases, with 8 bases lying between them. CDR3 bases: TGTGCCAGCAGTCCCCCAGTCACCGGGGAGCTGTTTTTT. This translates into CASSPPVTGELFF.

This clonotype was seen many times. V usage is TRBV7-2 and J usage is TRBJ1-2; D not resolved. V gave up 0 bases and J gave up 1 base, with 6 bases separating them. The length of the CDR3 is 14 residues. The germline V gene encodes CDR1 SGHTA and CDR2 FQGNSA. This CDR3 reads CASSLAAGNYGYTF. The CDR3 bases are TGTGCCAGCAGCTTAGCGGCGGGTAACTATGGCTACACCTTC.

The chain recombines TRBV15 with TRBJ2-7; a possible D gene is TRBD2 (5 bases). CDR1 is LNHNV and CDR2 is YYDKDF in the germline V gene (reference sequence). The length of the CDR3 is 14 residues. Between the trimmed V and J ends, which lost 5 bases and 0 bases, there was a span of 11 bases. CDR3 loop: CATSEGGSSYEQYF. CDR3 coding DNA: TGTGCCACCAGCGAGGGCGGTAGCTCCTACGAGCAGTACTTC.

The J gene is TRBJ1-5, the V gene TRBV29-1; D is unclear. CDR3 length equals 15 residues. Germline V CDR1 and CDR2: SQVTM, ANQGSEA. Trimming pared 0 bases from V and 0 bases from J, leaving 9 bases between. CDR3 sequence reads: CSVEDPSDSNQPQHF. DNA of the CDR3: TGCAGCGTTGAAGATCCCAGCGATAGCAATCAGCCCCAGCATTTT.

In nucleotides, the CDR3 is TGCGCCAGCTACCGAACTGTGGGATCCTACAATGAGCAGTTCTTC. Its translation: CASYRTVGSYNEQFF. The rearrangement uses TRBV5-1 and TRBJ2-1; D gene uncertain. Germline V gene lookup returns CDR1 SGHRS and CDR2 YFSETQ. V was clipped by 7 bases and J by 1 base, with 15 bases between them. The CDR3 has 15 amino acids.

This chain uses TRBV27 with TRBJ2-7; 7 bases map to TRBD2. The length of the CDR3 is 15 residues. Losses at the gene ends were 1 base for V and 3 bases for J; bases not matched to a gene: 6. Germline V gives CDR1 MNHEY, CDR2 SMNVEV (reference sequence). The CDR3 spells CASSLLPGGYYEQYF. CDR3 in DNA: TGTGCCAGCAGTTTATTACCGGGGGGTTACTACGAGCAGTACTTC.

A single count supports this clonotype. This chain connects TRBV4-3 to TRBJ2-7, with 9 bases fitting TRBD1. V lost 3 bases and J lost 3; bases outside the gene matches: 6. Germline V gene sequence: CDR1 LGHNA, CDR2 YSLEER. The CDR3 length is 15 residues. CDR3 in amino acids: CASSQSTGGSYEQYF. The CDR3 DNA reads TGCGCCAGCAGCCAGTCCACAGGGGGCAGCTACGAGCAGTACTTC.